This T cell receptor beta chain was recovered during a study of blood T cells in healthy people across ages. This clonotype was counted only a few times. Combining a sample-barcoded 5' primer with a J-beta primer mix, a second PCR ran for about 7 to 12 cycles. TCRdb reprocessed the 5' RACE reads via MiXCR and lists one record per CDR3 protein. The sample lists approximately 1.5 million distinct CDR3 sequences, about 35% occurring once. CDR3 size: 18 residues. CDR1 MGHRA and CDR2 YSYEKL come from the germline V gene. With 3 bases removed from V and 0 bases from J, the gap between germline ends came to 17 bases.

The TCR comes from a woman in her twenties or thirties in good health. Input material: blood. J is TRBJ2-2 and V is TRBV4-1; D is ambiguous. In DNA, the CDR3 is TGCGCCAGCAGCCATTGGTCGACGGTCTTAGCGAACACCGGGGAGCTGTTTTTT. This translates into CASSHWSTVLANTGELFF.